One and the same sample provided the 27 T cell receptor beta chains below, sequenced in a study of shared clonotypes between healthy human individuals. Method: immunoSEQ multiplex PCR; TCRdb's copy keeps in-frame clones and lacks some. The sample consists of a few million clones, about 92% of them appearing once. Source material: naive CD4+ T cells sorted from blood. Subset described: CD45RA+ positively selected. These receptors were collected from a man younger than 35 in good health.

This clone appeared once. The rearrangement joins TRBV5-1 to TRBJ2-3; D assignment may be TRBD1 or TRBD2 (5 bases each). The germline V gene has CDR1 SGHRS and CDR2 YFSETQ. The CDR3 loop spans 15 amino acids. Trimming took 0 bases from V and 5 from J, leaving 13 bases between them. The CDR3 loop reads CASSLVGEGRDTQYF. The CDR3 DNA is TGCGCCAGCAGCTTGGTAGGAGAGGGGCGAGATACGCAGTATTTT.

The gene calls are TRBV5-1 and TRBJ2-5, with D tentatively TRBD1 (6 bases). Germline assignment: CDR1 SGHRS and CDR2 YFSETQ. Trimming took off 0 bases at V and 4 bases at J, with 10 bases between the two ends. The CDR3 is 14 amino acids. The CDR3, as DNA: TGCGCCAGCAGCTTGGCGGGACAAGTAGAGACCCAGTACTTC. Translated: CASSLAGQVETQYF.

The V and J genes are TRBV2 and TRBJ1-1; D is possibly TRBD1 (6 bases). V was pared by 6 bases and J by 3 bases, with 8 bases between. This CDR3 spans 12 amino acids. Per germline, CDR1 SNHLY and CDR2 FYNNEI. CDR3 sequence reads: CASSRGHTEAFF. The CDR3 DNA follows: TGTGCCAGCAGCAGGGGTCACACTGAAGCTTTCTTT.

The J gene is TRBJ2-4, the V gene TRBV19; 9 nucleotides align to TRBD2. CDR1 and CDR2 (germline): LNHDA, SQIVND (reference sequence). J gave up 10 bases and V 2 bases, and 3 bases lay outside the gene matches. The CDR3 totals 13 residues. CDR3 DNA sequence: TGTGCCAGTAGTATATGGCTAGCGGGAATTCAGTACTTC. The encoded protein is CASSIWLAGIQYF.

The chain uses TRBV6-1 and TRBJ2-5; TRBD2 agrees at 7 bases. The CDR3 has 15 amino acids. The V and J ends lost 6 bases and 4 bases, in that order; junction bases with no gene match: 11. CDR1 is MNHNS, CDR2 SASEGT, per germline. In DNA form, the CDR3 reads TGTGCCAGCAGCAGGGAGACGGGGAGGGCAGAGACCCAGTACTTC. Amino acid sequence: CASSRETGRAETQYF.

The CDR3 nucleotides read TGTGCCAGCAGCTCATCCGGGACGCCCAATTCACCCCTCCACTTT. It translates to CASSSSGTPNSPLHF. J is TRBJ1-6 and V is TRBV7-8; maybe TRBD1 (5 bases). This CDR3 has 15 amino acids. CDR1 and CDR2 from the germline V gene are SGHVS and FQNEAQ. With 4 bases removed from V and 7 bases from J, the gap between germline ends came to 14 bases.

The rearrangement joins TRBV19 to TRBJ1-3; a possible D gene is TRBD1 (5 bases). Germline lookup yields CDR1 LNHDA and CDR2 SQIVND (reference sequence). Between the trimmed V and J ends, which lost 11 bases and 1 base, there was a span of 15 bases. The CDR3 covers 14 residues. The CDR3: CAASNGGSGNTIYF. CDR3 bases: TGTGCCGCCAGTAATGGGGGATCTGGAAACACCATATATTTT.

The J gene is TRBJ1-2, the V gene TRBV6-1; a possible D gene is TRBD1 (6 bases). This CDR3 region has 14 residues. Trimming left V 6 bases short and J 0 bases short, with 11 bases between. Per germline, CDR1 MNHNS and CDR2 SASEGT. CDR3 amino acids: CASSRTVANYGYTF. The CDR3, as DNA: TGTGCCAGCAGCAGGACAGTAGCTAACTATGGCTACACCTTC.

This clone appeared a single time. The V gene is TRBV5-1, the J gene TRBJ2-7; 8 nucleotides agree with TRBD2. The CDR3 loop spans 16 amino acids. CDR1 and CDR2 from the germline V gene are SGHRS and YFSETQ. V trimming: 4 bases; J trimming: 1 base; junction bases outside the gene matches: 10. The CDR3 is CASSTGGGRRSYEQYF. The CDR3 DNA reads as TGCGCCAGCAGCACCGGCGGGGGGAGACGATCCTACGAGCAGTACTTC.

Concerning this clone itself: This CDR3 is also generated by other DNA sequences in the sample. V gene TRBV7-2 combines with J gene TRBJ2-1; 8 bases match TRBD2. Germline V gene lookup returns CDR1 SGHTA and CDR2 FQGNSA. The V segment lost 3 bases and the J segment 4 bases; nucleotides outside the gene matches: 5. The CDR3 loop spans 15 amino acids. This CDR3 reads CASSFSGGAYNEQFF. The CDR3 DNA reads as TGTGCCAGCAGCTTTTCCGGGGGGGCATACAATGAGCAGTTCTTC.

The chain links TRBV19 to TRBJ1-5; the D is unclear. There are 13 residues in the CDR3. V lost 7 bases and J 0 bases, leaving 7 bases between the germline ends. From germline, CDR1 is LNHDA and CDR2 SQIVND (reference sequence). The CDR3 spells CASKDNSNQPQHF. The CDR3, as DNA: TGTGCCAGTAAAGATAATAGCAATCAGCCCCAGCATTTT.

The rearrangement links TRBV30 to TRBJ2-1; no clear D. Germline V gene sequence: CDR1 GTSNPN, CDR2 SVGIG (reference sequence). V dropped 2 bases and J dropped 6 bases, with 17 bases sitting between them. The CDR3 is 15 residues long. CDR3: CAWSLNWDRRNEQFF. DNA for the CDR3: TGTGCCTGGAGTCTAAACTGGGATCGCCGCAATGAGCAGTTCTTC. The variable domain in full, completed from reference TRBV30 and TRBJ2-1, reads SQTIHQWPATLVQPVGSPLSLECTVEGTSNPNLYWYRQAAGRGLQLLFYSVGIGQISSEVPQNLSASRPQDRQFILSSKKLLLSDSGFYLCAWSLNWDRRNEQFFGPGTRLTVL.

This clone was detected once. The chain links TRBV19 to TRBJ1-1, with TRBD1 identical over 8 bases. The CDR3 length is 14 residues. Germline assignment: CDR1 LNHDA and CDR2 SQIVND (reference sequence). V dropped 6 bases and J dropped 1; count of bases not matched to a gene: 4. The CDR3 protein is CASRTGVWNTEAFF. The CDR3 DNA reads as TGTGCCAGTAGGACAGGGGTTTGGAACACTGAAGCTTTCTTT.

The chain carries TRBV19 and TRBJ1-1; D possibly corresponds to TRBD1 (5 bases). V was pared by 9 bases and J by 4 bases, with 21 bases between. CDR1 and CDR2 (germline): LNHDA, SQIVND (reference sequence). CDR3 length: 15 residues. Written as DNA, the CDR3 is TGTGCCAGCGCTCAGGGAGTGGGCTCTGGCACTGAAGCTTTCTTT. Encoded protein: CASAQGVGSGTEAFF.

The chain uses TRBV5-4 and TRBJ2-3, with 10 bases matching TRBD2. V shed 3 bases, J shed 2 bases, and the junction held 15 bases outside the gene matches. Germline CDR1 SGHNT, CDR2 YYREEE (reference sequence). CDR3 length: 19 residues. CDR3 DNA sequence: TGTGCCAGCAGCTCCCGGAAGGGTAGCGGGGGGCTTGCCACAGATACGCAGTATTTT. It codes for CASSSRKGSGGLATDTQYF.

The V gene is TRBV6-5, the J gene TRBJ2-7; D possibly corresponds to TRBD1 (6 bases). The CDR3 totals 15 residues. Germline V gives CDR1 MNHEY, CDR2 SVGAGI. The V and J ends lost 1 base and 6 bases respectively, with 16 bases between them. The CDR3 coding sequence is TGTGCCAGCAGTTACTTTGCCGGACAGATCGCCGAGCAGTACTTC. It specifies CASSYFAGQIAEQYF.

This clone has just a few counts. This chain links TRBV2 with TRBJ1-5, with 9 bases identical to TRBD1. This CDR3 has 14 residues. V was clipped by 5 bases and J by 5 bases; unmatched bases: 4. CDR1 SNHLY and CDR2 FYNNEI come from the germline V gene. This chain's CDR3 is CASSIRQGDQPQHF. In DNA form, the CDR3 reads TGTGCCAGCAGTATCCGACAGGGGGATCAGCCCCAGCATTTT.

The chain is built from TRBV5-6 and TRBJ1-6; D gene unclear. V was shortened by 0 bases and J by 8 bases, with 9 bases between the two germline ends. CDR3 size: 14 residues. CDR1 and CDR2 from the germline V gene are SGHDT and YYEEEE. This chain's CDR3 is CASSLGFEDSPLHF. CDR3 sequence (DNA): TGTGCCAGCAGCTTGGGGTTTGAGGATTCACCCCTCCACTTT. Full variable domain (missing parts from reference TRBV5-6 and TRBJ1-6): DAGVTQSPTHLIKTRGQQVTLRCSPKSGHDTVSWYQQALGQGPQFIFQYYEEEERQRGNFPDRFSGHQFPNYSSELNVNALLLGDSALYLCASSLGFEDSPLHFGNGTRLTVT.

V usage is TRBV18 and J usage is TRBJ2-7, with 8 bases lining up with TRBD1. The CDR3 covers 15 residues. V dropped 4 bases and J dropped 7; count of bases not matched to a gene: 12. CDR1 is KGHSH, CDR2 LQKENI, per germline. This CDR3 reads CASSLPGQENSEQYF. The CDR3 nucleotides are TGTGCCAGCTCACTACCGGGACAGGAAAATTCGGAGCAGTACTTC.

This clone has only a few counts. This chain uses TRBV14 with TRBJ1-6; the match to TRBD1 covers 11 bases. This CDR3 is built from 16 residues. CDR1 is SGHDN and CDR2 is FVKESK in the germline V gene. The V segment lost 3 bases and the J segment 10 bases; nucleotides outside the gene matches: 8. The CDR3 here is CASSHRGGTGGSPLHF. CDR3 DNA sequence: TGTGCCAGCAGCCACAGGGGCGGGACAGGGGGATCACCCCTCCACTTT.

This chain joins TRBV28 and TRBJ2-3; TRBD2 matches 9 bases. This CDR3 region has 14 residues. Germline CDR1 is MDHEN and CDR2 is SYDVKM. The V gene end was trimmed by 5 bases and the J gene end by 7 bases; junction bases not matched to a gene: 7. The CDR3 reads CASSGGGASHTQYF. The CDR3 nucleotides read TGTGCCAGCAGTGGCGGGGGGGCAAGTCATACGCAGTATTTT. Supplemented by reference TRBV28 and TRBJ2-3, the full variable domain reads DVKVTQSSRYLVKRTGEKVFLECVQDMDHENMFWYRQDPGLGLRLIYFSYDVKMKEKGDIPEGYSVSREKKERFSLILESASTNQTSMYLCASSGGGASHTQYFGPGTRLTVL.

The chain couples TRBV5-6 to TRBJ2-6; D gene ambiguous. CDR1 and CDR2 (germline): SGHDT, YYEEEE. The ends were cut back, 3 bases at V and 0 bases at J, with 7 bases in the middle. The CDR3 is made up of 15 amino acids. The CDR3 protein is CASSSRHSGANVLTF. Here the CDR3 DNA reads TGTGCCAGCAGCTCAAGACACTCTGGGGCCAACGTCCTGACTTTC.

The V gene is TRBV10-3, the J gene TRBJ2-6, with 12 bases fitting TRBD1. Germline assignment: CDR1 ENHRY and CDR2 SYGVKD. This CDR3 spans 17 amino acids. V dropped 1 base and J dropped 4; count of bases not matched to a gene: 2. CDR3: CAISELGQGAGANVLTF. The CDR3 coding sequence is TGTGCCATCAGTGAGTTGGGACAGGGGGCCGGGGCCAACGTCCTGACTTTC.

The chain combines TRBV5-1 with TRBJ2-5; 7 bases align to TRBD1. The trim removed 4 bases at V and 4 bases at J, leaving 7 bases unmatched. This CDR3 region has 14 residues. CDR1 is SGHRS and CDR2 is YFSETQ in the germline V gene. The DNA for the CDR3 is TGCGCCAGCAGCCCCGGGACAGCGGTAGAGACCCAGTACTTC. This encodes CASSPGTAVETQYF.

This chain uses TRBV18 with TRBJ2-5; 9 positions agree with TRBD1. V trimming: 1 base; J trimming: 4 bases; junction bases outside the gene matches: 4. CDR1 is KGHSH and CDR2 is LQKENI in the germline V gene. The CDR3 contains 15 residues. The CDR3 DNA reads TGTGCCAGCTCACCACGGACAGGGGCGGTAGAGACCCAGTACTTC. Its protein is CASSPRTGAVETQYF.

The V gene is TRBV7-8, the J gene TRBJ2-7; 7 nucleotides line up with TRBD2. Per germline, CDR1 SGHVS and CDR2 FQNEAQ. The CDR3 spans 15 residues. V lost 1 base, J lost 6 bases, and 9 bases stayed unmatched. The DNA of the CDR3 is TGTGCCAGCAGCTTAGATCCGCGGGAGAACGGCGAGCAGTACTTC. This encodes CASSLDPRENGEQYF.

This sequence joins TRBV13 and TRBJ2-3, with D tentatively TRBD2 (6 bases). Trimming took 3 bases from V and 3 from J, leaving 10 bases between them. CDR3 length: 14 amino acids. CDR1 PRHDT and CDR2 FYEKMQ come from the germline V gene (reference sequence). CDR3 in amino acids: CASSFRSGTDTQYF. CDR3 bases: TGTGCCAGCAGCTTTAGGAGCGGGACAGATACGCAGTATTTT.